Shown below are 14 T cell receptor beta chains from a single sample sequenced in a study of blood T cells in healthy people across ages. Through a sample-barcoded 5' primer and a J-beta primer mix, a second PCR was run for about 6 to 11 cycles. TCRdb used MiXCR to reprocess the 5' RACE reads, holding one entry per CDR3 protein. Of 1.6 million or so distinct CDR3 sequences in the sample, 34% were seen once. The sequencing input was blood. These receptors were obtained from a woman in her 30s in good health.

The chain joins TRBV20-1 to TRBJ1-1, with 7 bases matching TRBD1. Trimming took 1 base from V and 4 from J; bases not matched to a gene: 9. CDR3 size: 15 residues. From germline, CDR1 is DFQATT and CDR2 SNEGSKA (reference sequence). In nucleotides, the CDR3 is TGCAGTGCTAGAGCTCCGACAGGGTTTAGCACTGAAGCTTTCTTT. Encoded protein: CSARAPTGFSTEAFF.

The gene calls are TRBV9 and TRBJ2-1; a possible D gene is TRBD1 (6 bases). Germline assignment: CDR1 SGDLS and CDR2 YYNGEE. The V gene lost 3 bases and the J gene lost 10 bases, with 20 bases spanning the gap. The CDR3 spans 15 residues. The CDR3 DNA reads TGTGCCAGCAGCGCTAATGGGGGCCCGGAAGCGGAGCAGTTCTTC. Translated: CASSANGGPEAEQFF.

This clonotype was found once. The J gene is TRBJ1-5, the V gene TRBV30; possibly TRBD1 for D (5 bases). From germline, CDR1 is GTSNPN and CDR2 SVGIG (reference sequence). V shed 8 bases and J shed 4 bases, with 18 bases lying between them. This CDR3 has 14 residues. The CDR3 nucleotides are TGTGCCGAATCAAGGGCCGGGGGGAATCAGCCCCAGCATTTT. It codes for CAESRAGGNQPQHF.

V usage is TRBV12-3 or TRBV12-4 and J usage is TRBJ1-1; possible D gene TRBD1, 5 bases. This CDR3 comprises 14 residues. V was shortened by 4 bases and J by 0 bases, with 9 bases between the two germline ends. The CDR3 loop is CASSWGLLNTEAFF. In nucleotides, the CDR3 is TGTGCCAGCAGTTGGGGACTGCTGAACACTGAAGCTTTCTTT.

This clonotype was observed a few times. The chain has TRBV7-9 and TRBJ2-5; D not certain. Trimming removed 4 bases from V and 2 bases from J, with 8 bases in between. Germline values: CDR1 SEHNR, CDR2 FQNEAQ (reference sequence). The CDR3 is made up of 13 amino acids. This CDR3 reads CASSYEAQETQYF. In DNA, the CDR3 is TGTGCCAGCAGCTACGAGGCTCAAGAGACCCAGTACTTC.

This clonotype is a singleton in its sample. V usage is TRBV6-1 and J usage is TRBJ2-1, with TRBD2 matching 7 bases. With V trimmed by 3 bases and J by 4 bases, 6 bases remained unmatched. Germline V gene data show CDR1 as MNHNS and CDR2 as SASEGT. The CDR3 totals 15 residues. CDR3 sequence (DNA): TGTGCCAGCAGTGACGGGGCGGGAGCTTACAATGAGCAGTTCTTC. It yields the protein CASSDGAGAYNEQFF.

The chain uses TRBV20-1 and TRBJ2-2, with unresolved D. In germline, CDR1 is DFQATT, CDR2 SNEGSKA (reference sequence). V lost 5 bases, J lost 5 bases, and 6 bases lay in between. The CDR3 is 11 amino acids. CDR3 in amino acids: CSAGDTGELFF. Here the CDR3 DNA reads TGCAGTGCTGGGGATACCGGGGAGCTGTTTTTT.

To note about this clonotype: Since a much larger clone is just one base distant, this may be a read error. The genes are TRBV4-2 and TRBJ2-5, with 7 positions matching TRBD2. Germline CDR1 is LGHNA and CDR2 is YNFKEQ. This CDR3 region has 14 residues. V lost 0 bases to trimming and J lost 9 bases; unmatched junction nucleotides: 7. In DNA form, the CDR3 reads TGTGCCAGCAGCCAAGATCTGCTGGGGAGGGCCCAGTACTTC. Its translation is CASSQDLLGRAQYF.

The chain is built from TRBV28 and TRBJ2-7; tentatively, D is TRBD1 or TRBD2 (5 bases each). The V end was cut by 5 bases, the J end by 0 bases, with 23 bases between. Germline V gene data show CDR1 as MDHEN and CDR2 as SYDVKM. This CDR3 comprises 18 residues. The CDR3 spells CASSEALLGTGSSYEQYF. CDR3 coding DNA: TGTGCCAGCAGTGAAGCGCTTCTTGGGACGGGGAGCTCCTACGAGCAGTACTTC.

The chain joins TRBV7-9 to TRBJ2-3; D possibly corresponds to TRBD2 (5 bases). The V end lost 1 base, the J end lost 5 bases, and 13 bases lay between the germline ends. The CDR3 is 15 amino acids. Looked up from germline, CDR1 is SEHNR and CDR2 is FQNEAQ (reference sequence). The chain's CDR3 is CASSLVAGRQDTQYF. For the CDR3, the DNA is TGTGCCAGCAGCTTAGTGGCGGGCCGGCAAGATACGCAGTATTTT.

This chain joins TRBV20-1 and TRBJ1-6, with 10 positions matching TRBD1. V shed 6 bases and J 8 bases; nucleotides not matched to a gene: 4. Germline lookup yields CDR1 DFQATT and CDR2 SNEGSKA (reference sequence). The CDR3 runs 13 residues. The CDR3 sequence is CSAVGQGDSPLHF. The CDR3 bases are TGCAGTGCGGTCGGACAGGGGGATTCACCCCTCCACTTT.

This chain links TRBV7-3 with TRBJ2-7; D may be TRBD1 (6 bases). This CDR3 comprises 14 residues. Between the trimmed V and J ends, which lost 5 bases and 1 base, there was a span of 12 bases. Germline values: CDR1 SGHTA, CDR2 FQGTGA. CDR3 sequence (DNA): TGTGCCAGCAGCGGGACAATAAATTCCTACGAGCAGTACTTC. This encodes CASSGTINSYEQYF.

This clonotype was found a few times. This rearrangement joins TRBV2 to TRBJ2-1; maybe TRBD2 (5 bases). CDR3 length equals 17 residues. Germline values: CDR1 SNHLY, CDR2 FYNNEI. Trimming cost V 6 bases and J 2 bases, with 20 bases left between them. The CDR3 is CASRVLFGEKPYNEQFF. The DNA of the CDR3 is TGTGCCAGCAGAGTCCTCTTCGGGGAAAAGCCCTACAATGAGCAGTTCTTC.

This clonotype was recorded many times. The CDR3 loop reads CASSQSGRSPETQYF. In DNA form, the CDR3 reads TGTGCCAGCAGCCAAAGCGGGAGGTCCCCTGAGACCCAGTACTTC. The rearrangement joins TRBV4-2 to TRBJ2-5; TRBD2 matches at 9 bases. There are 15 residues in the CDR3. CDR1 is LGHNA and CDR2 is YNFKEQ in the germline V gene. V lost 2 bases, J lost 5 bases, and 6 bases stayed unmatched.